The rows below give T cell receptor beta chains drawn from one sample of a study of T cells in Graves' hyperthyroidism and ophthalmopathy. Using its own MiXCR run on the multiplex PCR reads, TCRdb lists one record per CDR3 protein. This sample has about 130,000 distinct CDR3 sequences; 22% occur once, and the top ten carry around 69%. The sample taken for sequencing was blood. These receptor sequences come from a woman aged 45-65 years with Graves' hyperthyroidism that later progressed to Graves' ophthalmopathy. CDR3s include the opening cysteine and the closing phenylalanine or tryptophan. Each record gives: D gene, J gene, V gene, CDR3 protein. A D gene is named only where the DNA matches it firmly.

d_call: -; j_call: TRBJ1-2; v_call: TRBV28; cdr3_aa: CASSPQGGWNGYTF
d_call: TRBD1; j_call: TRBJ2-7; v_call: TRBV28; cdr3_aa: CASRFAIPGQGVEQYF
d_call: -; j_call: TRBJ2-7; v_call: TRBV20-1; cdr3_aa: CSALTGRPTSYEQYF
d_call: TRBD2; j_call: TRBJ2-1; v_call: TRBV9; cdr3_aa: CASSAKREGRWNEQFF
d_call: TRBD2; j_call: TRBJ2-1; v_call: TRBV5-1; cdr3_aa: CASSRGGITYNEQFF
d_call: -; j_call: TRBJ2-1; v_call: TRBV3-1; cdr3_aa: CASSPGAGARNEQFF
d_call: TRBD1; j_call: TRBJ1-4; v_call: TRBV20-1; cdr3_aa: CSADGTGGEKLFF
d_call: -; j_call: TRBJ2-7; v_call: TRBV19; cdr3_aa: CASSIGGNEQYF
d_call: -; j_call: TRBJ2-2; v_call: TRBV13; cdr3_aa: CASRPLRDSLLGGELFF
d_call: TRBD2; j_call: TRBJ2-3; v_call: TRBV2; cdr3_aa: CASRETSGSTDTQYF
d_call: -; j_call: TRBJ2-7; v_call: TRBV11-2; cdr3_aa: CASRRLGSYEQYF
d_call: -; j_call: TRBJ2-4; v_call: TRBV2; cdr3_aa: CASSEEGGGKNIQYF
d_call: TRBD2; j_call: TRBJ2-7; v_call: TRBV5-8; cdr3_aa: CASSPRGGRNEQYF
d_call: -; j_call: TRBJ1-1; v_call: TRBV29-1; cdr3_aa: CSVTEEKAFF
d_call: TRBD1; j_call: TRBJ1-1; v_call: TRBV28; cdr3_aa: CAIGTGGLMGQNTEAFF
d_call: TRBD2; j_call: TRBJ2-7; v_call: TRBV20-1; cdr3_aa: CSARDVRAGRAYEQYF
d_call: -; j_call: TRBJ1-1; v_call: TRBV5-5; cdr3_aa: CASSLVTETEAFF
d_call: TRBD2; j_call: TRBJ2-1; v_call: TRBV5-1; cdr3_aa: CASSLEASGYNEQFF
d_call: -; j_call: TRBJ2-5; v_call: TRBV3-1; cdr3_aa: CASSQGYLGETQYF
d_call: -; j_call: TRBJ1-4; v_call: TRBV28; cdr3_aa: CASREDFRGEKLFF
d_call: -; j_call: TRBJ2-5; v_call: TRBV29-1; cdr3_aa: CSVLGQGVETQYF
d_call: -; j_call: TRBJ1-1; v_call: TRBV6-1; cdr3_aa: CASSIGQDTEAFF
d_call: -; j_call: TRBJ1-1; v_call: TRBV11-2; cdr3_aa: CASSLAGALGEAFF
d_call: -; j_call: TRBJ1-2; v_call: TRBV5-1; cdr3_aa: CASSLGPPATYGYTF
d_call: -; j_call: TRBJ2-3; v_call: TRBV5-1; cdr3_aa: CASSWGGGGWTDTQYF
d_call: -; j_call: TRBJ2-7; v_call: TRBV12-5; cdr3_aa: CASGFTGSSYEQYF
d_call: -; j_call: TRBJ2-2; v_call: TRBV20-1; cdr3_aa: CSARAGTNTGELFF
d_call: -; j_call: TRBJ1-1; v_call: TRBV30; cdr3_aa: CAWKRRTEAFF
d_call: TRBD1; j_call: TRBJ1-3; v_call: TRBV5-1; cdr3_aa: CASSLGDSRTGNTIYF
d_call: TRBD2; j_call: TRBJ2-5; v_call: TRBV6-1; cdr3_aa: CASSLGLATETQYF
d_call: -; j_call: TRBJ1-6; v_call: TRBV2; cdr3_aa: CASSEDRSYNSPLHF
d_call: -; j_call: TRBJ2-7; v_call: TRBV5-1; cdr3_aa: CASSLGGRKLSYEQYF
d_call: -; j_call: TRBJ1-1; v_call: TRBV20-1; cdr3_aa: CSAGASKTRGTEAFF
d_call: TRBD2; j_call: TRBJ2-5; v_call: TRBV29-1; cdr3_aa: CSVATSGSQETQYF
d_call: -; j_call: TRBJ2-3; v_call: TRBV5-1; cdr3_aa: CVSSSGGQRTDTQYF
d_call: -; j_call: TRBJ1-3; v_call: TRBV12-3/TRBV12-4; cdr3_aa: CASSFGAGNTIYF
d_call: -; j_call: TRBJ1-1; v_call: TRBV2; cdr3_aa: CASSDLSWNTEAFF
d_call: TRBD2; j_call: TRBJ2-3; v_call: TRBV12-3/TRBV12-4; cdr3_aa: CASSLSGDKTDTQYF
d_call: TRBD1; j_call: TRBJ2-2; v_call: TRBV2; cdr3_aa: CASTRGPGQGTGELFF
d_call: -; j_call: TRBJ1-5; v_call: TRBV20-1; cdr3_aa: CSAAGGPNSNQPQHF
d_call: TRBD1; j_call: TRBJ2-7; v_call: TRBV7-9; cdr3_aa: CASSLPNGTGRYEQYF
d_call: -; j_call: TRBJ1-4; v_call: TRBV2; cdr3_aa: CASTRDGQTNEKLFF
d_call: TRBD1; j_call: TRBJ1-1; v_call: TRBV20-1; cdr3_aa: CSAQTGRDTEAFF
d_call: -; j_call: TRBJ1-1; v_call: TRBV6-1; cdr3_aa: CASTPMGQNTEAFF
d_call: TRBD2; j_call: TRBJ2-1; v_call: TRBV5-1; cdr3_aa: CASMTSPTNNEQFF
d_call: TRBD1; j_call: TRBJ2-7; v_call: TRBV28; cdr3_aa: CASRTGGSPGEQYF
d_call: -; j_call: TRBJ1-2; v_call: TRBV28; cdr3_aa: CASRTPGGAGYGYTF
d_call: -; j_call: TRBJ1-3; v_call: TRBV27; cdr3_aa: CASGLSSAGNTIYF
d_call: -; j_call: -; v_call: TRBV10-1; cdr3_aa: CASSEYALYNEQYF
d_call: -; j_call: TRBJ1-1; v_call: TRBV6-5; cdr3_aa: CASSYSWQANTEAFF
d_call: -; j_call: TRBJ2-3; v_call: TRBV5-8; cdr3_aa: CASSQEGTSGDTQYF
d_call: TRBD1; j_call: TRBJ1-2; v_call: TRBV11-2; cdr3_aa: CASSRIQGKHGYTF
d_call: TRBD1; j_call: TRBJ2-1; v_call: TRBV6-1; cdr3_aa: CASSKAGTGGYNEQFF
d_call: TRBD2; j_call: TRBJ2-7; v_call: TRBV27; cdr3_aa: CASSLSGLAIEYEQYF
d_call: TRBD2; j_call: TRBJ2-3; v_call: TRBV7-8; cdr3_aa: CASSSKSGRAISDTQYF
d_call: -; j_call: TRBJ1-1; v_call: TRBV18; cdr3_aa: CASSQYTGTTEAFF
d_call: TRBD1; j_call: TRBJ2-7; v_call: TRBV20-1; cdr3_aa: CSATRDRGREQYF